The 27 T cell receptor beta chains presented below share a single source sample, sequenced in a study of blood T cell repertoires in COVID-19. Repertoires were generated with immunoSEQ multiplex PCR, while TCRdb's copy carries only in-frame clones and drops some. The table includes 25,000 to 35,000 clones, 65% to 90% detected once. The specimen sequenced was peripheral blood. These receptors were collected from an elderly man with active COVID-19.

The chain carries TRBV24-1 and TRBJ2-1; 12 nucleotides match TRBD2. The CDR3 is 16 amino acids. Unmatched junction bases numbered 10, after V lost 2 bases and J lost 12 bases. The germline V gene encodes CDR1 KGHDR and CDR2 SFDVKD. CDR3 protein: CATSDSSLAGGKGQFF. Written as DNA, the CDR3 is TGTGCCACCAGTGATTCATCACTAGCGGGGGGAAAAGGGCAGTTCTTC.

The V gene is TRBV15, the J gene TRBJ2-1, with unresolved D. The V end lost 3 bases, the J end lost 6 bases, and 9 bases lay between the germline ends. Germline CDR1 is LNHNV and CDR2 is YYDKDF (reference sequence). The CDR3 sequence is 13 residues long. The CDR3: CATSSAGSNEQFF. The CDR3 nucleotides are TGTGCCACCAGCAGCGCCGGGTCCAATGAGCAGTTCTTC.

This clone turned up a few times. The rearrangement links TRBV28 to TRBJ1-6, with a weak D call TRBD1 (6 bases). Trimming cost V 7 bases and J 5 bases, with 21 bases left between them. CDR3 length: 17 residues. The germline V gene encodes CDR1 MDHEN and CDR2 SYDVKM. In DNA form, the CDR3 reads TGTGCCAGCAAGGGCCCAGGACCAGGGACAAATAATTCACCCCTCCACTTT. Protein sequence: CASKGPGPGTNNSPLHF. Full variable domain (missing parts from reference TRBV28 and TRBJ1-6): DVKVTQSSRYLVKRTGEKVFLECVQDMDHENMFWYRQDPGLGLRLIYFSYDVKMKEKGDIPEGYSVSREKKERFSLILESASTNQTSMYLCASKGPGPGTNNSPLHFGNGTRLTVT.

The CDR3 here is CASSTLGQGGYGYTF. The CDR3 nucleotides are TGTGCCAGCAGCACCCTAGGGCAGGGTGGTTATGGCTACACCTTC. V gene TRBV5-6 combines with J gene TRBJ1-2, with D tentatively TRBD1 (5 bases). V was shortened by 4 bases and J by 5 bases, with 18 bases between the two germline ends. The germline V gene has CDR1 SGHDT and CDR2 YYEEEE. The CDR3 is made up of 15 amino acids.

This sequence joins TRBV7-7 and TRBJ2-1; TRBD2 is a possible D gene (6 bases). This CDR3 contains 13 residues. Per germline, CDR1 SSHAT and CDR2 FNYEAQ (reference sequence). V lost 5 bases and J lost 9, with 14 bases in between. CDR3 in DNA: TGTGCCAGCAGCCGCGGGGCCCCGGGTGAGCAGTTCTTC. Translated, it gives CASSRGAPGEQFF.

V gene TRBV18 combines with J gene TRBJ2-7; 7 nucleotides match TRBD1. This CDR3 is built from 14 residues. The J segment lost 5 bases and the V segment lost 0 bases, leaving 4 bases of the junction unmatched. Germline CDR1 is KGHSH and CDR2 is LQKENI. The CDR3 loop reads CASSPPETGNEQYF. CDR3 DNA sequence: TGTGCCAGCTCACCACCTGAGACAGGGAACGAGCAGTACTTC. The full variable domain, rest sourced from reference TRBV18 and TRBJ2-7, is NAGVMQNPRHLVRRRGQEARLRCSPMKGHSHVYWYRQLPEEGLKFMVYLQKENIIDESGMPKERFSAEFPKEGPSILRIQQVVRGDSAAYFCASSPPETGNEQYFGPGTRLTVT.

This chain joins TRBV6-1 and TRBJ2-5; maybe TRBD2 (5 bases). Germline CDR1 MNHNS, CDR2 SASEGT. The CDR3 totals 14 residues. Trimming stripped 3 bases from V and 4 bases from J, with 12 bases between. The CDR3 DNA reads TGTGCCAGCAGTGACCGGGGTTGGGGAGAGACCCAGTACTTC. Protein: CASSDRGWGETQYF.

This sequence joins TRBV6-6 and TRBJ1-5; D may be TRBD1 (6 bases). Trimming took 2 bases from V and 7 from J, leaving 12 bases between them. This CDR3 is 14 amino acids long. Per the germline V gene, CDR1 is MNHNY and CDR2 is SVGAGI (reference sequence). The CDR3 loop reads CASSYPGEGQPQHF. The DNA for the CDR3 is TGTGCCAGCAGTTACCCAGGGGAGGGGCAGCCCCAGCATTTT.

The rearrangement uses TRBV7-2 and TRBJ2-1; 8 bases match TRBD2. The CDR3 is 15 amino acids. Germline V CDR1 and CDR2: SGHTA, FQGNSA. V lost 2 bases to trimming and J lost 4 bases; unmatched junction nucleotides: 4. The CDR3 reads CASSLRGGYYNEQFF. The CDR3 region has the DNA TGTGCCAGCAGCTTACGCGGGGGGTATTACAATGAGCAGTTCTTC. The full variable domain, rest sourced from reference TRBV7-2 and TRBJ2-1, is GAGVSQSPSNKVTEKGKDVELRCDPISGHTALYWYRQSLGQGLEFLIYFQGNSAPDKSGLPSDRFSAERTGGSVSTLTIQRTQQEDSAVYLCASSLRGGYYNEQFFGPGTRLTVL.

CDR3 bases: TGTGCCAGCAGCCCGGGAGGTAACTCTGGAAACACCATATATTTT. Translating gives CASSPGGNSGNTIYF. The chain employs TRBV5-4 and TRBJ1-3, with D hard to call. V was trimmed by 4 bases and J by 0 bases, leaving 11 bases between them. The V gene's germline CDR1 is SGHNT and CDR2 YYREEE (reference sequence). This CDR3 has 15 residues.

The chain joins TRBV2 to TRBJ1-5, with D possibly being TRBD1 (5 bases). The V and J ends lost 4 bases and 1 base respectively, with 11 bases between them. Germline lookup yields CDR1 SNHLY and CDR2 FYNNEI. CDR3 length equals 15 residues. Here the CDR3 reads CASSGRDASNQPQHF. Written as DNA, the CDR3 is TGTGCCAGCAGTGGCAGGGATGCGAGCAATCAGCCCCAGCATTTT. The variable domain in full, completed from reference TRBV2 and TRBJ1-5, reads EPEVTQTPSHQVTQMGQEVILRCVPISNHLYFYWYRQILGQKVEFLVSFYNNEISEKSEIFDDQFSVERPDGSNFTLKIRSTKLEDSAMYFCASSGRDASNQPQHFGDGTRLSIL.

The genes are TRBV14 and TRBJ2-1; 9 nucleotides agree with TRBD2. V lost 7 bases, J lost 8 bases, and 9 bases stayed unmatched. CDR1 SGHDN and CDR2 FVKESK come from the germline V gene. This CDR3 has 14 amino acids. The CDR3 bases are TGTGCCAGCACCCCTGCGGGGGGGCCAGATGAGCAGTTCTTC. Protein sequence: CASTPAGGPDEQFF.

This chain connects TRBV3-1 (or the pseudogene TRBV3-2) to TRBJ2-5; D call uncertain. This CDR3 has 14 residues. Trimming removed 2 bases from V and 1 base from J, with 8 bases in between. Germline V gene sequence: CDR1 LGHDT, CDR2 YNNKEL (reference sequence). This CDR3 is CASSQSETQETQYF. CDR3 sequence (DNA): TGTGCCAGCAGCCAATCGGAGACCCAAGAGACCCAGTACTTC.

The J gene is TRBJ1-1, the V gene TRBV6-5; D may be TRBD1 (5 bases). Per the germline V gene, CDR1 is MNHEY and CDR2 is SVGAGI. Trimming took 6 bases from V and 6 from J, leaving 20 bases between them. The CDR3 runs 15 residues. The CDR3 DNA sequence: TGTGCCAGCAGCCACTCCAGGGCGATAAACGCTGAAGCTTTCTTT. Protein: CASSHSRAINAEAFF.

In this sample, this clone turned up once. The V and J genes are TRBV5-6 and TRBJ2-2; TRBD1 might be the D (6 bases). V lost 4 bases to trimming and J lost 7 bases, with 17 bases between them. Germline assignment: CDR1 SGHDT and CDR2 YYEEEE. This CDR3 has 15 amino acids. The CDR3 protein is CASSRDTRAGGELFF. DNA for the CDR3: TGTGCCAGCAGCCGGGACACCAGGGCCGGCGGGGAGCTGTTTTTT. The entire variable domain, with the rest obtained from reference TRBV5-6 and TRBJ2-2, is as follows: DAGVTQSPTHLIKTRGQQVTLRCSPKSGHDTVSWYQQALGQGPQFIFQYYEEEERQRGNFPDRFSGHQFPNYSSELNVNALLLGDSALYLCASSRDTRAGGELFFGEGSRLTVL.

CDR3 coding DNA: TGTGCCAGCAGCGAACAGGGGGCGCTTAACTATGGCTACACCTTC. It is translated as CASSEQGALNYGYTF. The V and J genes are TRBV7-8 and TRBJ1-2, with TRBD1 identical over 9 bases. Germline values: CDR1 SGHVS, CDR2 FQNEAQ. CDR3 length equals 15 residues. J lost 1 base, V lost 5 bases, and 5 bases had no gene match.

The chain joins TRBV18 to TRBJ1-1; the D is unclear. Germline CDR1 and CDR2: KGHSH and LQKENI. Trimming removed 5 bases at V and 1 base at J, with 11 bases between. CDR3 length equals 14 residues. The CDR3 DNA reads as TGTGCCAGCTCAGTTTCCATCGGGAACACTGAAGCTTTCTTT. This gives the protein CASSVSIGNTEAFF.

The chain links TRBV24-1 to TRBJ2-7; D gene ambiguous. V dropped 6 bases and J dropped 2 bases, with 13 bases sitting between them. Germline-derived CDR1 and CDR2 are KGHDR and SFDVKD. The CDR3 loop spans 14 amino acids. The CDR3: CATSTVGRTYEQYF. For the CDR3, the DNA is TGTGCCACCAGTACGGTGGGCAGGACCTACGAGCAGTACTTC.

This chain joins TRBV10-1 and TRBJ1-2, with 7 bases that match TRBD1. Germline CDR1 WNHNN, CDR2 SYGVQD (reference sequence). The CDR3 spans 11 residues. The CDR3 DNA is TGCGCAAGGGGGCAGACGTATGGCTACACCTTC. Protein sequence: CARGQTYGYTF.

The chain uses TRBV6-5 and TRBJ1-2; 7 bases agree with TRBD1. The CDR3 runs to 13 residues. Germline CDR1 reads MNHEY; CDR2 reads SVGAGI. The V gene end was trimmed by 10 bases and the J gene end by 4 bases; junction bases not matched to a gene: 9. CDR3 in DNA: TGTGCCACCAGGGTAGGGGGCGGCTATGGCTACACCTTC. This translates into CATRVGGGYGYTF.

V is TRBV28 and J is TRBJ2-2; 10 nucleotides agree with TRBD1. This CDR3 is 16 amino acids long. V was clipped by 5 bases and J by 1 base; unmatched bases: 4. CDR1 and CDR2 from the germline V gene are MDHEN and SYDVKM. The CDR3 DNA reads TGTGCCAGCAGTCACTGGACAGGGGGGAACACCGGGGAGCTGTTTTTT. Amino acids: CASSHWTGGNTGELFF.

The genes are TRBV13 and TRBJ1-2, with TRBD1 matching 10 bases. The germline V gene has CDR1 PRHDT and CDR2 FYEKMQ (reference sequence). V was pared by 8 bases and J by 5 bases, with 11 bases of the junction left unmatched. This CDR3 is built from 15 residues. The CDR3, as DNA: TGTGCCAGCGCGACAGGGGGCGCATATGGATATGGCTACACCTTC. Translating it yields CASATGGAYGYGYTF.

V gene TRBV7-3 combines with J gene TRBJ2-3; TRBD2 aligns across 14 bases. Germline V gives CDR1 SGHTA, CDR2 FQGTGA. V trimming: 4 bases; J trimming: 4 bases; junction bases outside the gene matches: 1. The CDR3 is 15 amino acids. The CDR3 protein is CASSSTSGGADTQYF. In DNA, the CDR3 is TGTGCCAGCAGCTCGACTAGCGGGGGGGCAGATACGCAGTATTTT.

The rearrangement uses TRBV3-1 (or the pseudogene TRBV3-2) and TRBJ1-2; D call uncertain. The CDR3 extends over 13 amino acids. V gave up 3 bases and J gave up 6 bases, with 11 bases separating them. Germline loops: CDR1 LGHDT, CDR2 YNNKEL (reference sequence). CDR3 loop: CASSQGRVDGYTF. CDR3 coding DNA: TGTGCCAGCAGCCAGGGGAGGGTAGATGGCTACACCTTC.

The gene calls are TRBV6-2 or TRBV6-3 and TRBJ2-7; TRBD1 might be the D (6 bases). This CDR3 is 16 amino acids long. The V gene's germline CDR1 is MNHEY and CDR2 SVGEGT. V lost 4 bases, J lost 1 base, and 17 bases lay in between. CDR3 nucleotides: TGTGCCAGCAGTTCCCGAGTTTGGGGGCAATCCTACGAGCAGTACTTC. Translating gives CASSSRVWGQSYEQYF.

The chain recombines TRBV29-1 with TRBJ2-3; no clear D. This CDR3 spans 9 amino acids. Germline values: CDR1 SQVTM, CDR2 ANQGSEA. The ends were cut back, 6 bases at V and 6 bases at J, with 4 bases in the middle. In nucleotides, the CDR3 is TGCAGCGTGAGGGATACGCAGTATTTT. Its protein product is CSVRDTQYF.

This clone was observed a single time. The V and J genes are TRBV5-6 and TRBJ1-3; D is uncertain. The V end was cut by 1 base, the J end by 0 bases, with 8 bases between. CDR3 length equals 15 residues. The germline CDR1 and CDR2 sequences are SGHDT and YYEEEE. The CDR3 DNA follows: TGTGCCAGCAGCTTGCCCGGGTTCTCTGGAAACACCATATATTTT. Encoded protein: CASSLPGFSGNTIYF.